A single TCR beta chain is shown here with its context. Its specificity is unknown. The data stem from a study of T cell responses to AZD1222 COVID-19 vaccine. This CDR3 spans 16 amino acids. The germline CDR1 and CDR2 sequences are DFQATT and SNEGSKA (reference sequence). V was pared by 3 bases and J by 4 bases, with 8 bases of the junction left unmatched. Some clones are missing from TCRdb's copy, which holds only in-frame ones; the method was immunoSEQ multiplex PCR. The sample records about 150,000 clones, roughly 85% being singletons. Findings and caveats of the study: Dominant CD4 TCR responses targeted spike regions 160-218 and 743-854.

The chain has TRBV20-1 and TRBJ2-1; TRBD2 agrees at 11 bases. The receptor comes from an adult who received the MenACWY meningococcal vaccine as a control. Sample: peripheral blood, taken 28 days after the second dose of the MenACWY control vaccine. This chain's CDR3 is CSASPASGRRYNEQFF. As DNA, the CDR3 is TGCAGTGCTAGTCCGGCTAGCGGGAGGAGGTACAATGAGCAGTTCTTC.